This T cell receptor (beta chain) was identified during a study of blood T cell repertoires in COVID-19. Study information: The study drew acute and convalescent COVID-19 samples from the United States, Italy and Spain. The analysed material was cDNA or gDNA that came from T cells, B-cell-depleted T cells, or PBMCs.

Original handling: Quantification of nucleated cells was approximated via reference gene primer amplification. Here immunoSEQ multiplex PCR was the method, and the copy in TCRdb shows in-frame clones only, minus some. Clone size and the V and J calls come from that table; the DNA yielded D and trimming. The repertoire holds roughly 350,000 clones, with 85% as singletons. The V gene's germline CDR1 is LGHNA and CDR2 YNFKEQ. The length of the CDR3 is 16 residues. V shed 2 bases and J 3 bases; nucleotides not matched to a gene: 7. Sequencing was carried out using peripheral blood. The gene calls are TRBV4-2 and TRBJ1-2; 9 nucleotides agree with TRBD1. The receptor's source is a woman aged 18-29 years with acute or convalescent COVID-19. The CDR3 is CASSQPGQGKDYGYTF. The CDR3 DNA follows: TGTGCCAGCAGCCAACCCGGACAGGGGAAGGACTATGGCTACACCTTC.